A selection of T cell receptor beta chains follows, all from one sample in a study of cytomegalovirus exposure and HLA in healthy donors. TCRdb's table, derived via immunoSEQ multiplex PCR, lists solely in-frame clones and lacks some. The sample has under 85,000 clones; roughly 94% are singletons. Sequenced: PBMCs. The receptors stem from a woman aged 18-30 years in good health and CMV-seropositive. Each CDR3 is given with its conserved first and last residue. The order of the fields is V gene, J gene, D gene, clone size, CDR3 protein, CDR3 DNA. D genes are given only for firm matches. Some rows mark clone size as missing; the rest say once, few, many or name a class of expanded clone.

V gene: TRBV28; J gene: TRBJ1-5; D gene: .; clone size: .; CDR3 protein: CASRPHSGATSNQPQHF; CDR3 DNA: TGTGCCAGCCGTCCCCACAGCGGGGCAACGAGCAATCAGCCCCAGCATTTT
V gene: TRBV28; J gene: TRBJ1-5; D gene: .; clone size: .; CDR3 protein: CASSLQGFGNQPQHF; CDR3 DNA: TGTGCCAGCAGTTTACAGGGGTTTGGCAATCAGCCCCAGCATTTT
V gene: TRBV7-6; J gene: TRBJ2-5; D gene: TRBD2; clone size: .; CDR3 protein: CASSLRGGRGGETQYF; CDR3 DNA: TGTGCCAGCAGCTTACGGGGGGGGCGGGGAGGAGAGACCCAGTACTTC
V gene: TRBV7-2; J gene: TRBJ1-6; D gene: .; clone size: .; CDR3 protein: CASSLAPGSFNSPLHF; CDR3 DNA: TGTGCCAGCAGCTTAGCGCCAGGGTCGTTTAATTCACCCCTCCACTTT
V gene: TRBV7-2; J gene: TRBJ1-1; D gene: .; clone size: .; CDR3 protein: CASSLKGEKTEAFF; CDR3 DNA: TGTGCCAGCAGCTTAAAGGGGGAGAAGACTGAAGCTTTCTTT
V gene: TRBV28; J gene: TRBJ2-3; D gene: TRBD2; clone size: .; CDR3 protein: CASSSPPSGRDTDTQYF; CDR3 DNA: TGTGCCAGCAGTTCCCCCCCTAGCGGGAGAGATACAGATACGCAGTATTTT
V gene: TRBV28; J gene: TRBJ1-2; D gene: .; clone size: .; CDR3 protein: CASSLALPDEGIFDYGYTF; CDR3 DNA: TGTGCCAGCAGTTTGGCCCTTCCCGATGAGGGAATCTTTGACTATGGCTACACCTTC
V gene: TRBV7-2; J gene: TRBJ1-2; D gene: .; clone size: .; CDR3 protein: CASSLEFGYNYGYTF; CDR3 DNA: TGTGCCAGCAGCTTAGAATTCGGGTATAACTATGGCTACACCTTC
V gene: TRBV4-3; J gene: TRBJ2-1; D gene: TRBD2; clone size: .; CDR3 protein: CASSQSATSGVNNEQFF; CDR3 DNA: TGCGCCAGCAGCCAATCCGCGACTAGCGGGGTGAACAATGAGCAGTTCTTC
V gene: TRBV19; J gene: TRBJ2-7; D gene: TRBD1; clone size: .; CDR3 protein: CASSIAPGQTYEQYF; CDR3 DNA: TGTGCCAGTAGTATAGCCCCGGGACAGACCTACGAGCAGTACTTC
V gene: TRBV7-3; J gene: TRBJ1-1; D gene: .; clone size: .; CDR3 protein: CASSLFTGTGNTEAFF; CDR3 DNA: TGTGCCAGCAGCTTATTCACAGGGACGGGGAACACTGAAGCTTTCTTT
V gene: TRBV7-3; J gene: TRBJ1-1; D gene: .; clone size: .; CDR3 protein: CASSLLGQNTEAFF; CDR3 DNA: TGTGCCAGCAGCTTGCTGGGGCAGAACACTGAAGCTTTCTTT
V gene: TRBV19; J gene: TRBJ2-1; D gene: .; clone size: .; CDR3 protein: CASSLVSSYNEQFF; CDR3 DNA: TGTGCCAGTAGTTTAGTGAGCTCCTACAATGAGCAGTTCTTC
V gene: TRBV15; J gene: TRBJ1-1; D gene: TRBD1; clone size: .; CDR3 protein: CATSRDVGQGDTEAFF; CDR3 DNA: TGTGCCACCAGCAGAGATGTTGGACAGGGGGACACTGAAGCTTTCTTT
V gene: TRBV4-3; J gene: TRBJ1-4; D gene: TRBD1; clone size: .; CDR3 protein: CASSQEGQFEKLFF; CDR3 DNA: TGCGCCAGCAGCCAAGAGGGACAGTTTGAAAAACTGTTTTTT
V gene: TRBV29-1; J gene: TRBJ2-7; D gene: TRBD1; clone size: once; CDR3 protein: CSATGTGSSYEQYF; CDR3 DNA: TGCAGCGCTACCGGGACAGGGAGCTCCTACGAGCAGTACTTC
V gene: TRBV15; J gene: TRBJ2-4; D gene: TRBD1; clone size: .; CDR3 protein: CATSILRQGKAKNIQYF; CDR3 DNA: TGTGCCACCAGCATCCTCCGACAGGGGAAAGCCAAAAACATTCAGTACTTC
V gene: TRBV29-1; J gene: TRBJ1-3; D gene: .; clone size: .; CDR3 protein: CSASEGNTIYF; CDR3 DNA: TGCAGCGCTTCCGAGGGAAACACCATATATTTT
V gene: TRBV2; J gene: TRBJ2-3; D gene: TRBD2; clone size: few; CDR3 protein: CASSVMGLVADTQYF; CDR3 DNA: TGTGCCAGCAGTGTTATGGGACTAGTCGCAGATACGCAGTATTTT
V gene: TRBV7-9; J gene: TRBJ1-1; D gene: .; clone size: .; CDR3 protein: CASSQDRLNTEAFF; CDR3 DNA: TGTGCCAGCAGCCAGGACAGATTGAACACTGAAGCTTTCTTT